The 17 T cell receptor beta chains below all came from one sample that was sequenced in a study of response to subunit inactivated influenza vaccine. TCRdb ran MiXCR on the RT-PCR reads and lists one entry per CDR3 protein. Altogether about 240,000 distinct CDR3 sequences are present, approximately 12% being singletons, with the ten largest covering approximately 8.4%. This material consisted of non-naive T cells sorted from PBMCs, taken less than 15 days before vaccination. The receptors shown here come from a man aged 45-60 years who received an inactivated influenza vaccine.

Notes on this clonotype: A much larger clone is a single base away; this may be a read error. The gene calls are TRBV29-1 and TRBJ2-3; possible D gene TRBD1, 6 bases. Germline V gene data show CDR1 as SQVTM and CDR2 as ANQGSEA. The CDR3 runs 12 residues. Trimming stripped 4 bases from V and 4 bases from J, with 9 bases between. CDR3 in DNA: TGCAGCGTTGTACAGGGAGCAGATACGCAGTATTTT. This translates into CSVVQGADTQYF.

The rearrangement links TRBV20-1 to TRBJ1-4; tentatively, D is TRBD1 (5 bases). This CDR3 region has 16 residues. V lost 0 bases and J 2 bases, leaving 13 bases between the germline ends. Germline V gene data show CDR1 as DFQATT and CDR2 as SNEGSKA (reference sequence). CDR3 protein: CSARDWGRATNEKLFF. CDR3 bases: TGCAGTGCTAGAGATTGGGGCAGGGCGACTAATGAAAAACTGTTTTTT.

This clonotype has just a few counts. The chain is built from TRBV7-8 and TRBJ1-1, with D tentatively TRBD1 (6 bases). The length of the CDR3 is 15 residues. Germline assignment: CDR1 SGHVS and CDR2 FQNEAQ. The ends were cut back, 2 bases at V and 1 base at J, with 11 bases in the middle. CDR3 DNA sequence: TGTGCCAGCAGCTTATTCCCGGACAGGAACACTGAAGCTTTCTTT. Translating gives CASSLFPDRNTEAFF.

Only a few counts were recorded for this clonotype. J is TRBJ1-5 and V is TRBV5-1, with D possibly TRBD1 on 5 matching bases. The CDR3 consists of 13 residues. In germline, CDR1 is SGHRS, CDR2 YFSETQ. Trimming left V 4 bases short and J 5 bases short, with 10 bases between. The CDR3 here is CASSPSGDQPQHF. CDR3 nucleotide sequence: TGCGCCAGCAGCCCCTCGGGGGATCAGCCCCAGCATTTT. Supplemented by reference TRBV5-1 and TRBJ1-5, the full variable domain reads KAGVTQTPRYLIKTRGQQVTLSCSPISGHRSVSWYQQTPGQGLQFLFEYFSETQRNKGNFPGRFSGRQFSNSRSEMNVSTLELGDSALYLCASSPSGDQPQHFGDGTRLSIL.

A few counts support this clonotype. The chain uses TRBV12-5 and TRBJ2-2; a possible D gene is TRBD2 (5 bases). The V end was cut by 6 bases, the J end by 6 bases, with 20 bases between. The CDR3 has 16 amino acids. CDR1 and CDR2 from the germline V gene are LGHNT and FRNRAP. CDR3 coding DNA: TGTGCTAGTGGACTCGGACTCCATGGTGTATCCGGGGAGCTGTTTTTT. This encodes CASGLGLHGVSGELFF.

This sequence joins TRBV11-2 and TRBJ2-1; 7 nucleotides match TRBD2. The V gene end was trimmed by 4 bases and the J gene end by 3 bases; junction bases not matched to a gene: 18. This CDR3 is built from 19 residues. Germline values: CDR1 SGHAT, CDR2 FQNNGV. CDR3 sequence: CASSSSAGWRGTYYNEQFF. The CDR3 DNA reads TGTGCCAGCAGCTCATCAGCTGGGTGGCGGGGGACTTACTACAATGAGCAGTTCTTC. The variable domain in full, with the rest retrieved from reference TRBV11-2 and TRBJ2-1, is EAGVAQSPRYKIIEKRQSVAFWCNPISGHATLYWYQQILGQGPKLLIQFQNNGVVDDSQLPKDRFSAERLKGVDSTLKIQPAKLEDSAVYLCASSSSAGWRGTYYNEQFFGPGTRLTVL.

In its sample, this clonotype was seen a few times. CDR3 bases: TGTGCCAGCCAGATGGGCGCCGGGGGTTTCTACGAGCAGTACTTC. Translated, it gives CASQMGAGGFYEQYF. The chain uses TRBV2 and TRBJ2-7; the D gene is possibly TRBD2 (6 bases). Trimming took 8 bases from V and 3 from J, leaving 20 bases between them. Germline V CDR1 and CDR2: SNHLY, FYNNEI. The CDR3 covers 15 residues.

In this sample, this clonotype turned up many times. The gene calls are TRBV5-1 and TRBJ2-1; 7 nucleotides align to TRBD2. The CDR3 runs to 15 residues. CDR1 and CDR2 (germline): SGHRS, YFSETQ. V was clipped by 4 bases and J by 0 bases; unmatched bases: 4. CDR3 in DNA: TGCGCCAGCAGCGCCGGGGACTACTCCTACAATGAGCAGTTCTTC. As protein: CASSAGDYSYNEQFF.

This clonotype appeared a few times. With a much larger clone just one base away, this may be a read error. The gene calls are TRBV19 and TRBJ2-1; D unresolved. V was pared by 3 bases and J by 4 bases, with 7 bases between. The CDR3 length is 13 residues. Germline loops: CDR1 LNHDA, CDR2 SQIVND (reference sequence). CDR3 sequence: CASSMDGYNEQFF. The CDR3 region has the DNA TGTGCCAGTAGTATGGACGGATACAATGAGCAGTTCTTC.

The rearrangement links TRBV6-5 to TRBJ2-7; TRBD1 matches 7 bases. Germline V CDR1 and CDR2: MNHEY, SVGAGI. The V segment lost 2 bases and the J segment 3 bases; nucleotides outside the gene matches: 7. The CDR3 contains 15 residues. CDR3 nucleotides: TGTGCCAGCAGTTACAACGACAGGGAGATCTACGAGCAGTACTTC. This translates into CASSYNDREIYEQYF.

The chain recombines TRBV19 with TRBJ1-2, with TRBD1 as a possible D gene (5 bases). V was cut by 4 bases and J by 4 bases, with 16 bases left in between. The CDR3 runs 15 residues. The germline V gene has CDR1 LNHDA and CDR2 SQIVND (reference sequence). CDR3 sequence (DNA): TGTGCCAGTAGTAATCTTGCGGCGCAGGGCTATGGCTACACCTTC. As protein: CASSNLAAQGYGYTF.

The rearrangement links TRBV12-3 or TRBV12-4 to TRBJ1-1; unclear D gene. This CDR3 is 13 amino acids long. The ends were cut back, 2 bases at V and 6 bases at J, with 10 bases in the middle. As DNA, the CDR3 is TGTGCCAGCAGTTTATTCTGGGAAGCTGAAGCTTTCTTT. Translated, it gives CASSLFWEAEAFF.

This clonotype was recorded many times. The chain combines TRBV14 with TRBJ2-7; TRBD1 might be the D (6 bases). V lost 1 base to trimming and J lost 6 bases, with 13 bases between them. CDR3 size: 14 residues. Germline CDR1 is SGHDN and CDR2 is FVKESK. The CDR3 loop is CASSQAFTGSEQYF. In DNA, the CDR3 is TGTGCCAGCAGCCAAGCCTTCACAGGGAGCGAGCAGTACTTC.

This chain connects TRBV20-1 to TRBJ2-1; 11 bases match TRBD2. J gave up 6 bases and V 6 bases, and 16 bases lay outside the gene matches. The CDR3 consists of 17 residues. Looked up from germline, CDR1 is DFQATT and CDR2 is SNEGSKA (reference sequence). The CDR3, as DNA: TGCAGTGCCCATAGGGACCTAGTAGCGGGAGGGCTCAATGAGCAGTTCTTC. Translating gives CSAHRDLVAGGLNEQFF.

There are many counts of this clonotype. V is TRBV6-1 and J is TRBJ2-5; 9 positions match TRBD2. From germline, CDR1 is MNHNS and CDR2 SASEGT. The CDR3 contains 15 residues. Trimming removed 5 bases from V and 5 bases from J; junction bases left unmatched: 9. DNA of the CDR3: TGTGCCAGCAGTCGACTAGCGGACACAGGCGAGACCCAGTACTTC. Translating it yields CASSRLADTGETQYF.

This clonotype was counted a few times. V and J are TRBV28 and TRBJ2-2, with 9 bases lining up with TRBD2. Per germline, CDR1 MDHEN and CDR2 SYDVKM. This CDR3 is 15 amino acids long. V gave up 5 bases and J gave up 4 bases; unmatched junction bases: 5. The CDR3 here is CASSISLAGTGELFF. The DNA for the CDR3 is TGTGCCAGCAGTATCTCACTAGCGGGCACCGGGGAGCTGTTTTTT.

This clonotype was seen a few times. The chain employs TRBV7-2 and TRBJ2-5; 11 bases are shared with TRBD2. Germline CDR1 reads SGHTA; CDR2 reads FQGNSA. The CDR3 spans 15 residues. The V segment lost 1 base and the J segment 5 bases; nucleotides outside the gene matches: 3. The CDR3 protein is CASSLVTSGSETQYF. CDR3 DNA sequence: TGTGCCAGCAGCTTAGTTACTAGCGGGAGTGAGACCCAGTACTTC.